Listed below are T cell receptor beta chains from one sample, sequenced in a study of blood T cells in healthy people across ages. TCRdb redid the calling of the 5' RACE reads with MiXCR, one entry per CDR3 protein. The sample carries 1,100,000 or so distinct CDR3 sequences, over 35% recorded once. Material: blood. These receptors all come from an older woman in good health. Both conserved end residues are part of each CDR3. Each record gives: D gene, clone size, J gene, V gene, CDR3 length, CDR3 protein, CDR3 DNA. D genes are given only for firm matches. Clone size is shown for a subset of rows, as once, few, many or a class of expanded clone.

d_call: -
clone_size: -
j_call: TRBJ2-1
v_call: TRBV24-1
cdr3_length: 16
cdr3_aa: CATSDPGTLRYNEQFF
cdr3_nt: TGTGCCACCAGTGATCCCGGGACACTCAGATACAATGAGCAGTTCTTC

d_call: TRBD2
clone_size: -
j_call: TRBJ2-1
v_call: TRBV29-1
cdr3_length: 14
cdr3_aa: CSVVASGRYNEQFF
cdr3_nt: TGCAGCGTTGTCGCTAGCGGGAGGTACAATGAGCAGTTCTTC

d_call: -
clone_size: -
j_call: TRBJ2-5
v_call: TRBV6-1
cdr3_length: 20
cdr3_aa: CASRGGQKVLAMGIGETQYF
cdr3_nt: TGTGCCAGCAGAGGTGGACAAAAGGTGCTAGCGATGGGTATCGGCGAGACCCAGTACTTC

d_call: -
clone_size: -
j_call: TRBJ1-1
v_call: TRBV28
cdr3_length: 14
cdr3_aa: CASGSDGGNTEAFF
cdr3_nt: TGTGCCAGCGGGTCTGATGGAGGGAACACTGAAGCTTTCTTT

d_call: TRBD2
clone_size: -
j_call: TRBJ2-1
v_call: TRBV2
cdr3_length: 15
cdr3_aa: CASSETRTSTNEQFF
cdr3_nt: TGTGCCAGCAGTGAAACCAGGACTAGCACCAATGAGCAGTTCTTC

d_call: -
clone_size: few
j_call: TRBJ2-7
v_call: TRBV12-3/TRBV12-4
cdr3_length: 14
cdr3_aa: CASTPAGPYNEQYF
cdr3_nt: TGTGCCAGCACCCCGGCAGGTCCCTACAATGAGCAGTACTTC

d_call: -
clone_size: -
j_call: TRBJ2-5
v_call: TRBV7-9
cdr3_length: 14
cdr3_aa: CASSYSPSGETQYF
cdr3_nt: TGTGCCAGCAGCTACAGCCCAAGTGGGGAGACCCAGTACTTC

d_call: TRBD1
clone_size: few
j_call: TRBJ2-3
v_call: TRBV20-1
cdr3_length: 16
cdr3_aa: CSATRPTGSVWDTQYF
cdr3_nt: TGCAGTGCTACAAGACCGACAGGGTCAGTTTGGGATACGCAGTATTTT

d_call: -
clone_size: -
j_call: TRBJ1-5
v_call: TRBV3-1
cdr3_length: 14
cdr3_aa: CASSQLQFNQPQHF
cdr3_nt: TGTGCCAGCAGCCAATTACAGTTCAATCAGCCCCAGCATTTT

d_call: -
clone_size: few
j_call: TRBJ2-7
v_call: TRBV20-1
cdr3_length: 15
cdr3_aa: CSARDGGFGGYEQYF
cdr3_nt: TGCAGTGCTAGAGATGGAGGGTTCGGAGGCTACGAGCAGTACTTC

d_call: TRBD2
clone_size: few
j_call: TRBJ2-3
v_call: TRBV10-3
cdr3_length: 15
cdr3_aa: CATRRTSGKTDTQYF
cdr3_nt: TGTGCCACTCGGCGAACTAGCGGGAAAACAGATACGCAGTATTTT

d_call: -
clone_size: few
j_call: TRBJ1-2
v_call: TRBV27
cdr3_length: 14
cdr3_aa: CASSFLGRDYGYTF
cdr3_nt: TGTGCCAGCAGTTTTCTTGGGAGGGACTATGGCTACACCTTC

d_call: TRBD2
clone_size: -
j_call: TRBJ2-3
v_call: TRBV27
cdr3_length: 18
cdr3_aa: CASSLRTSLSGHADTQYF
cdr3_nt: TGTGCCAGCAGTTTACGGACATCTCTTAGCGGGCACGCAGATACGCAGTATTTT

d_call: TRBD2
clone_size: -
j_call: TRBJ2-3
v_call: TRBV6-2/TRBV6-3
cdr3_length: 23
cdr3_aa: CASSYSPHSHLTLAGSEMGTQYF
cdr3_nt: TGTGCCAGCAGTTACTCCCCCCATTCCCACTTGACACTAGCGGGATCGGAGATGGGTACGCAGTATTTT

d_call: -
clone_size: -
j_call: TRBJ1-2
v_call: TRBV10-2
cdr3_length: 13
cdr3_aa: CASSEPTSYGYTF
cdr3_nt: TGCGCCAGCAGTGAGCCGACAAGTTATGGCTACACCTTC

d_call: -
clone_size: -
j_call: TRBJ2-7
v_call: TRBV13
cdr3_length: 15
cdr3_aa: CAGSFLKVGVYEQYF
cdr3_nt: TGTGCCGGCAGCTTCTTGAAAGTGGGAGTCTACGAGCAGTACTTC

d_call: -
clone_size: -
j_call: TRBJ2-3
v_call: TRBV5-1
cdr3_length: 14
cdr3_aa: CASSLVFDGDTQYF
cdr3_nt: TGCGCCAGCAGCTTGGTATTCGACGGAGATACGCAGTATTTT

d_call: TRBD1
clone_size: -
j_call: TRBJ2-7
v_call: TRBV7-2
cdr3_length: 16
cdr3_aa: CASELRSSGGKYEQYF
cdr3_nt: TGTGCCAGCGAGCTTAGGTCCTCAGGGGGTAAATACGAGCAGTACTTC

d_call: -
clone_size: -
j_call: TRBJ2-6
v_call: TRBV27
cdr3_length: 20
cdr3_aa: CASTPFPGTGESSGANVLTF
cdr3_nt: TGTGCCAGCACCCCCTTTCCGGGGACGGGGGAAAGCTCTGGGGCCAACGTCCTGACTTTC

d_call: TRBD1
clone_size: many
j_call: TRBJ2-3
v_call: TRBV29-1
cdr3_length: 14
cdr3_aa: CSVGQGRGFDTQYF
cdr3_nt: TGCAGCGTTGGACAGGGGCGAGGATTTGATACGCAGTATTTT

d_call: -
clone_size: -
j_call: TRBJ1-4
v_call: TRBV10-2
cdr3_length: 13
cdr3_aa: CASSVLANEKLFF
cdr3_nt: TGCGCCAGCAGCGTTCTGGCCAATGAAAAACTGTTTTTT

d_call: TRBD2
clone_size: -
j_call: TRBJ2-3
v_call: TRBV12-3/TRBV12-4
cdr3_length: 16
cdr3_aa: CASSLRLAEGTDTQYF
cdr3_nt: TGTGCCAGCAGTTTAAGGCTAGCGGAGGGCACAGATACGCAGTATTTT

d_call: -
clone_size: -
j_call: TRBJ2-7
v_call: TRBV30
cdr3_length: 12
cdr3_aa: CAWSQGGYEQYF
cdr3_nt: TGTGCCTGGAGTCAGGGTGGCTACGAGCAGTACTTC

d_call: -
clone_size: -
j_call: TRBJ1-2
v_call: TRBV29-1
cdr3_length: 11
cdr3_aa: CSGDKDYGYTF
cdr3_nt: TGCAGCGGTGATAAAGACTATGGCTACACCTTC

d_call: -
clone_size: few
j_call: TRBJ2-2
v_call: TRBV11-1
cdr3_length: 14
cdr3_aa: CASSYTGAGGELFF
cdr3_nt: TGTGCCAGCAGCTATACAGGAGCCGGCGGGGAGCTGTTTTTT

d_call: TRBD2
clone_size: few
j_call: TRBJ2-2
v_call: TRBV6-5
cdr3_length: 17
cdr3_aa: CASSYSEGGLHTGELFF
cdr3_nt: TGTGCCAGCAGTTACTCGGAGGGAGGGCTTCACACCGGGGAGCTGTTTTTT

d_call: -
clone_size: -
j_call: TRBJ1-2
v_call: TRBV29-1
cdr3_length: 8
cdr3_aa: CSVPGYTF
cdr3_nt: TGCAGCGTTCCTGGCTACACCTTC

d_call: -
clone_size: few
j_call: TRBJ2-1
v_call: TRBV29-1
cdr3_length: 10
cdr3_aa: CSALRNEQFF
cdr3_nt: TGCAGCGCTTTGAGGAATGAGCAGTTCTTC

d_call: TRBD1
clone_size: few
j_call: TRBJ1-2
v_call: TRBV6-1
cdr3_length: 14
cdr3_aa: CASSWGQGAGGYTF
cdr3_nt: TGTGCCAGCAGCTGGGGACAGGGGGCAGGTGGCTACACCTTC

d_call: TRBD1
clone_size: -
j_call: TRBJ1-4
v_call: TRBV28
cdr3_length: 18
cdr3_aa: CASSVPGQLSTTNEKLFF
cdr3_nt: TGTGCCAGCAGCGTCCCGGGACAGCTCTCCACAACTAATGAAAAACTGTTTTTT

d_call: -
clone_size: -
j_call: TRBJ1-2
v_call: TRBV12-3/TRBV12-4
cdr3_length: 14
cdr3_aa: CASSFKAPYYGYTF
cdr3_nt: TGTGCCAGCAGTTTCAAGGCTCCGTACTATGGCTACACCTTC

d_call: -
clone_size: -
j_call: TRBJ2-7
v_call: TRBV20-1
cdr3_length: 15
cdr3_aa: CSAIAGQLNSYEQYF
cdr3_nt: TGCAGTGCCATTGCGGGACAACTAAACTCCTACGAGCAGTACTTC

d_call: -
clone_size: -
j_call: TRBJ2-1
v_call: TRBV27
cdr3_length: 13
cdr3_aa: CASSLNNFNEQFF
cdr3_nt: TGTGCCAGCAGTTTAAACAACTTCAATGAGCAGTTCTTC

d_call: TRBD1
clone_size: few
j_call: TRBJ2-1
v_call: TRBV6-1
cdr3_length: 17
cdr3_aa: CASCRDRVISSYNEQFF
cdr3_nt: TGTGCCAGCTGCAGGGACAGGGTCATTAGCTCCTACAATGAGCAGTTCTTC

d_call: TRBD1
clone_size: -
j_call: TRBJ2-1
v_call: TRBV5-4
cdr3_length: 19
cdr3_aa: CASSLLPGQRRSSYNEQFF
cdr3_nt: TGTGCCAGCAGCTTGCTACCGGGACAGCGAAGGTCCTCCTACAATGAGCAGTTCTTC

d_call: TRBD2
clone_size: -
j_call: TRBJ2-3
v_call: TRBV6-4
cdr3_length: 15
cdr3_aa: CASSDSGGGTDTQYF
cdr3_nt: TGTGCCAGCAGTGACAGCGGGGGCGGCACAGATACGCAGTATTTT

d_call: -
clone_size: few
j_call: TRBJ2-7
v_call: TRBV7-8
cdr3_length: 14
cdr3_aa: CASSPTRSPYEQYF
cdr3_nt: TGTGCCAGCAGCCCCACCCGGAGCCCATACGAGCAGTACTTC

d_call: TRBD1
clone_size: -
j_call: TRBJ2-7
v_call: TRBV7-3
cdr3_length: 16
cdr3_aa: CANSPSRDSKSYEQYF
cdr3_nt: TGTGCCAACAGCCCAAGTCGGGACAGTAAATCCTACGAGCAGTACTTC

d_call: -
clone_size: -
j_call: TRBJ1-1
v_call: TRBV18
cdr3_length: 13
cdr3_aa: CASSPAGSTEAFF
cdr3_nt: TGTGCCAGCTCACCAGCAGGATCCACTGAAGCTTTCTTT

d_call: TRBD2
clone_size: few
j_call: TRBJ2-1
v_call: TRBV5-1
cdr3_length: 15
cdr3_aa: CASSGGGSRYNEQFF
cdr3_nt: TGCGCCAGCAGCGGCGGGGGTTCGCGGTACAATGAGCAGTTCTTC

d_call: TRBD2
clone_size: -
j_call: TRBJ2-1
v_call: TRBV9
cdr3_length: 14
cdr3_aa: CASTSGGSYNEQFF
cdr3_nt: TGTGCCAGCACCTCGGGGGGCTCCTACAATGAGCAGTTCTTC

d_call: TRBD2
clone_size: -
j_call: TRBJ2-1
v_call: TRBV11-2
cdr3_length: 15
cdr3_aa: CASSSSGPSYNERFF
cdr3_nt: TGTGCCAGCAGCTCTAGCGGTCCCTCCTACAATGAGCGGTTCTTC

d_call: -
clone_size: few
j_call: TRBJ2-1
v_call: TRBV6-5
cdr3_length: 14
cdr3_aa: CASSYSRSASEQFF
cdr3_nt: TGTGCCAGCAGTTACTCGAGGTCGGCCAGTGAGCAGTTCTTC

d_call: -
clone_size: -
j_call: TRBJ2-3
v_call: TRBV7-8
cdr3_length: 13
cdr3_aa: CASSTTAADTQYF
cdr3_nt: TGTGCCAGCAGTACGACAGCGGCAGATACGCAGTATTTT

d_call: TRBD2
clone_size: -
j_call: TRBJ2-5
v_call: TRBV20-1
cdr3_length: 17
cdr3_aa: CSATRLAGGSLQETQYF
cdr3_nt: TGCAGTGCTACGCGACTAGCGGGGGGGTCCCTACAAGAGACCCAGTACTTC

d_call: TRBD1
clone_size: -
j_call: TRBJ2-5
v_call: TRBV20-1
cdr3_length: 13
cdr3_aa: CSANPGQGETQYF
cdr3_nt: TGCAGTGCTAACCCCGGACAGGGTGAGACCCAGTACTTC

d_call: TRBD2
clone_size: few
j_call: TRBJ2-3
v_call: TRBV9
cdr3_length: 17
cdr3_aa: CASSVPHPSGYTDTQYF
cdr3_nt: TGTGCCAGCAGCGTCCCCCACCCTAGCGGGTACACAGATACGCAGTATTTT

d_call: -
clone_size: few
j_call: TRBJ2-6
v_call: TRBV5-6
cdr3_length: 19
cdr3_aa: CASSLDRTVKNSGANVLTF
cdr3_nt: TGTGCCAGCAGCTTGGACCGAACAGTAAAAAACTCTGGGGCCAACGTCCTGACTTTC

d_call: TRBD2
clone_size: -
j_call: TRBJ2-1
v_call: TRBV7-9
cdr3_length: 15
cdr3_aa: CASSFAGTTYNEQFF
cdr3_nt: TGTGCCAGCAGCTTCGCCGGGACTACTTACAATGAGCAGTTCTTC

d_call: -
clone_size: -
j_call: TRBJ2-3
v_call: TRBV5-6
cdr3_length: 16
cdr3_aa: CASSRLRGRGTDTQYF
cdr3_nt: TGTGCCAGCAGCAGGTTGAGAGGGAGAGGGACAGATACGCAGTATTTT

d_call: -
clone_size: -
j_call: TRBJ2-4
v_call: TRBV6-2/TRBV6-3
cdr3_length: 17
cdr3_aa: CASSSSPTGLAKNIQYF
cdr3_nt: TGTGCCAGCAGTTCGTCCCCTACGGGTCTAGCCAAAAACATTCAGTACTTC

d_call: TRBD2
clone_size: -
j_call: TRBJ2-1
v_call: TRBV6-1
cdr3_length: 14
cdr3_aa: CASLLAGHWNEQFF
cdr3_nt: TGTGCCAGTTTACTAGCGGGACATTGGAATGAGCAGTTCTTC

d_call: TRBD2
clone_size: -
j_call: TRBJ2-1
v_call: TRBV4-2
cdr3_length: 20
cdr3_aa: CASSQTPGLAGGSRDNEQFF
cdr3_nt: TGTGCCAGCAGCCAAACGCCGGGACTAGCGGGAGGGTCCCGGGACAATGAGCAGTTCTTC

d_call: -
clone_size: -
j_call: TRBJ2-1
v_call: TRBV5-6
cdr3_length: 16
cdr3_aa: CASSLDPGLSYNEQFF
cdr3_nt: TGTGCCAGCAGCTTGGACCCGGGACTTTCCTACAATGAGCAGTTCTTC

d_call: -
clone_size: few
j_call: TRBJ2-4
v_call: TRBV12-3/TRBV12-4
cdr3_length: 15
cdr3_aa: CASSLTVTDKNIQYF
cdr3_nt: TGTGCCAGCAGTTTGACAGTAACGGACAAAAACATTCAGTACTTC

d_call: -
clone_size: -
j_call: TRBJ2-7
v_call: TRBV29-1
cdr3_length: 15
cdr3_aa: CSVEEGGIGGYEQYF
cdr3_nt: TGCAGCGTTGAAGAGGGGGGAATTGGGGGTTACGAGCAGTACTTC